This T cell receptor beta chain appears in the sequencing data of a study of neoadjuvant anti-PD-1 for oral cavity cancer. Two replicates per tumor sample, mostly from around 4.9 ug of genomic DNA. Sequencing was performed with immunoSEQ multiplex PCR; in TCRdb, only in-frame clones are kept and a portion is missing. There are tens of thousands of clones in the sample; more than 20% occur only once, and about 16% lies in the top ten. Regarding time point: after neoadjuvant nivolumab, at surgical resection. These newly diagnosed stage II-IVA oral cavity squamous cell carcinoma patients had no prior systemic or radiation treatment. Cohort: HPV-negative, locally advanced oral cavity squamous cell carcinoma patients. Trimming removed 3 bases from V and 4 bases from J, with 17 bases in between. The germline CDR1 and CDR2 sequences are MNHEY and SMNVEV (reference sequence). CDR3 size: 16 residues.

The TCR comes from a person aged 35-79 years with oral cavity squamous cell carcinoma. The gene calls are TRBV27 and TRBJ2-3; D call uncertain. Sequences were derived from tumor tissue, sampled after nivolumab (anti-PD-1) treatment. The CDR3 bases are TGTGCCAGCAGTTTTCATAAGCTGGGCGGCGCAGATACGCAGTATTTT. Residues: CASSFHKLGGADTQYF.